Below, 2 T cell receptor beta chains from the same sample are listed, as sequenced in a study of cytomegalovirus exposure and HLA in healthy donors (dated by TCRdb to 2016 to 2017). The method behind the library was the immunoSEQ multiplex PCR assay. For the multiplex PCR, a mixture combining 60 forward primers for TCR Vbeta segments and 13 reverse primers for TCR Jbeta segments was used. What TCRdb holds here is the immuneACCESS table cut down to in-frame rearrangements. Part of the clones is not present; checked against another copy, under half of the missing clones reflect an unresolved V gene, and the others are unexplained. Within this sample are 150,000 to 200,000 clones, with under 85% of them counted one time only. The top ten hold 2.5% to 4% of the sample. Sequences were obtained from PBMCs. Receptors originate from a female donor in good health and CMV-seronegative.

V and J are TRBV7-9 and TRBJ2-7, with TRBD2 as a possible D gene (7 bases). The CDR3 runs to 15 residues. Between the trimmed V and J ends, which lost 4 bases and 1 base, there was a span of 14 bases. In germline, CDR1 is SEHNR, CDR2 FQNEAQ (reference sequence). CDR3: CASSSHGGPSYEQYF. In DNA form, the CDR3 reads TGTGCCAGCAGCTCCCACGGGGGGCCTTCCTACGAGCAGTACTTC. The full variable domain, rest sourced from reference TRBV7-9 and TRBJ2-7, is DTGVSQNPRHKITKRGQNVTFRCDPISEHNRLYWYRQTLGQGPEFLTYFQNEAQLEKSRLLSDRFSAERPKGSFSTLEIQRTEQGDSAMYLCASSSHGGPSYEQYFGPGTRLTVT.

The chain uses TRBV11-2 and TRBJ1-1, with a possible D match to TRBD1 (5 bases). The CDR3 extends over 13 amino acids. Germline CDR1 and CDR2: SGHAT and FQNNGV. Trimming took off 6 bases at V and 3 bases at J, with 11 bases between the two ends. DNA for the CDR3: TGTGCCAGCAGTTACCAGGGATACACTGAAGCTTTCTTT. Its protein product is CASSYQGYTEAFF.